This TCR beta chain was documented in a study of T cell responses to AZD1222 COVID-19 vaccine. Findings and caveats of the study: There were mostly white British donors and more females than males, and clonal diversity was possibly underestimated. Breadth and depth of Spike-specific TCRs rose after two AZD1222 doses.

The table came from immunoSEQ multiplex PCR; TCRdb's copy has only in-frame clones and leaves some out. Among 120,000 to 150,000 clones listed, about 92% were seen once. Germline CDR1 and CDR2: KGHSH and LQKENI. V lost 4 bases and J lost 0, with 13 bases in between. The length of the CDR3 is 16 residues. Remarks on this clone: No antigen is known for it.

This sequence joins TRBV18 and TRBJ1-3, with D possibly TRBD1 on 6 matching bases. The receptor's source is an adult in good health. This specimen was peripheral blood, taken on day 0 of MenACWY control vaccination. CDR3 sequence: CASSQQDRFSGNTIYF. In nucleotides, the CDR3 is TGTGCCAGCTCACAACAGGACAGATTCTCTGGAAACACCATATATTTT.